This TCR beta chain was documented in a study of blood T cell repertoires in COVID-19 (dated by TCRdb to about 2020). Looking at the study overall: The collaborator samples originated in the United States, Italy and Spain and spanned the acute and convalescent phases of COVID-19. The material from the prospective study consisted of cDNA or gDNA derived from T cells, B-cell-depleted T cells, or PBMCs. Deeply sampled blood TCRbeta repertoires from subjects exposed to, actively infected with, or recovered from COVID-19 were included in the dataset. A freely available public database, intended as a resource for researchers studying the immune response to SARS-CoV-2, is where the repertoires were released. The samples were drawn from the first 160 participants of the ongoing ImmuneRACE study and from 1,254 subjects provided by 6 global collaborators. Nearly every sample came with metadata listing a de-identified subject ID, COVID-19 status, age in years and sex. Where available, HLA class I and class II types were taken from metadata supplied by the sample provider and were not determined by assay-based typing.

TCRbeta CDR3 regions were amplified from genomic DNA by means of the immunoSEQ Assay, a bias-controlled multiplex PCR. In the source study's methods: The number of nucleated cells in each sample was estimated from the amplification of reference gene primers within the assay. Sequence reads were collapsed and filtered to measure the absolute abundance of every unique TCRbeta CDR3 rearrangement. For each sample, productive Simpson clonality was calculated as the square root of Simpson's diversity index across productive rearrangements. Held by TCRdb, this immuneACCESS table contains in-frame sequences only and omits some clones. Under half of the omission traces to an unresolved V gene where checked; the cause of the rest is unknown. That table supplies the V and J calls and clone size; D and trimming were determined from the DNA. In this sample the table shows around 100,000 clones, roughly 89% of which occur a single time. The ten largest clones add up to approximately 15% of the sample.

The germline V and J ends show losses of 2 bases and 1 base respectively, and no gene match explains 6 bases of the junction. According to the germline V gene (reference sequence), CDR1 reads MNHEY and CDR2 reads SMNVEV. Including cysteine and phenylalanine, the CDR3 has 17 amino acids. Only the CDR3 portion is preserved as DNA: 51 bases, with reading frame beginning at the first base. Each collaborating institution followed its own protocols to collect whole blood in K2EDTA tubes. Collaborator samples were shipped for TCRbeta analysis as frozen whole blood, isolated PBMCs, or DNA extracted from either sample type. The paper as a whole reports these results and caveats: Clinical and demographic metadata were provided uncurated, with the amount varying by source and participant.

As to this clone: What antigen it recognizes has not been identified. No much larger clone is present one base from it, and per-base qualities are unavailable.

Sequencing was performed on peripheral blood. The V gene is TRBV27 and the J gene is TRBJ2-2, with 8 central nucleotides matching TRBD1. This sequence was found in a human donor in a cohort sampled during active COVID-19. The DNA reads TGTGCCAGCAGTTTAGGAACCGGGACAGGGAACACCGGGGAGCTGTTTTTT. It translates as CASSLGTGTGNTGELFF.